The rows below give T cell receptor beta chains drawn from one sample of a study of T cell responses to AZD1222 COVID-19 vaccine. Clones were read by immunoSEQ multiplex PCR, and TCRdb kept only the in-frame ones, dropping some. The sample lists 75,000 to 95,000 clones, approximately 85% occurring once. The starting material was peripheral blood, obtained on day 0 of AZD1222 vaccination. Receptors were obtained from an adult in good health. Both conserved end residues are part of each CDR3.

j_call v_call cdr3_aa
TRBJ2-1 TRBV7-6 CASSPPGGAYNEQFF
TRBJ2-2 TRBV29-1 CSGGELFF
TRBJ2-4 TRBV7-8 CASSQPSTSGGASAKNIQYF
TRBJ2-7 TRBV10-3 CAIKPAFSSYEQYF
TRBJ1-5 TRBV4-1 CASSPYTHSNQPQHF
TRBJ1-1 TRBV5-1 CASSSGPMNTEAFF
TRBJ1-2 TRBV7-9 CASSTAGQPYGYTF
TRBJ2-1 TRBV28 CASISGTSRYNEQFF
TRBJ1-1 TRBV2 CASEDPRQAFF
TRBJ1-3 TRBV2 CASSADGRYSGNTIYF
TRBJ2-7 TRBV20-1 CSASGLAGSYEQYF
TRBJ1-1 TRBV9 CASSGTLAGGGNTEAFF
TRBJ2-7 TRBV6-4 CASSDLAPGEQYF
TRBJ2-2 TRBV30 CAWSLTSTGELFF
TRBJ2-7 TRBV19 CASSIGGQDSYEQYF
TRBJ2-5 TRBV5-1 CASSSIPSQETQYF
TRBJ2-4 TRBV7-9 CASSLVASDKNIQYF
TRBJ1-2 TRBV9 CASSATGGDYGYTF
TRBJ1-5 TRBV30 CAWSPGQGTWQPQHF